This record concerns one T cell receptor beta chain sequence. Its specificity is not known. These data originate in a study of T-cell reconstitution after alpha-beta-depleted transplantation in children. Study-wide results and limits: It was surviving recipient T cells and thymic progenitors that gave some patients high TCRbeta diversity at day 60.

This CDR3 contains 13 residues. V was trimmed by 0 bases and J by 4 bases, leaving 8 bases between them. In germline, CDR1 is DFQATT, CDR2 SNEGSKA (reference sequence). Unique molecular identifiers were incorporated when the TCRbeta library was constructed. TCRdb re-derived calls from the PCR reads in MiXCR, one entry per CDR3 protein. The sample contains a few hundred thousand distinct CDR3 sequences, 25% to 30% of which appear only once. The chain is built from TRBV20-1 and TRBJ2-3, with a possible D match to TRBD2 (5 bases). Here the sequenced sample was PBMCs, taken before TCRalphabeta/CD19-depleted stem cell transplant. The receptor was derived from a boy under three years old with Wiskott-Aldrich syndrome, due to receive a stem cell transplant. CDR3 region: CSARDGGPDTQYF. For the CDR3, the DNA is TGCAGTGCTAGAGATGGCGGGCCAGATACGCAGTATTTT.